This TCR beta chain emerged from a study of CD8+ T cells in alopecia areata. For the study at large: Scoring of severity for treated patients was based on percentage of affected scalp area.

Trimming cost V 10 bases and J 4 bases; bases outside gene matches: 6. The CDR3 length is 12 residues. Germline lookup yields CDR1 SNHLY and CDR2 FYNNEI. The treatment denotes: oral pan-JAK inhibitor, 5-10 mg twice daily. Samples from alopecia areata patients were lesional scalp punch biopsies and peripheral blood. RNA extraction and reverse transcription yielded cDNA as sequencing template. TCRdb's table, derived via immunoSEQ multiplex PCR, lists solely in-frame clones and lacks some. The top ten hold 3% to 4% of the sample, which has under 150,000 clones, roughly three fifths seen once. The rearrangement joins TRBV2 to TRBJ1-1, with 7 bases lining up with TRBD1. The source material was CD4+ T cells sorted from blood, sampled at week 24, from a patient treated with tofacitinib. This clonotype was sampled from a human donor with alopecia areata. In DNA form, the CDR3 reads TGTGCCATCTTCGACAGGGTCACTGAAGCTTTCTTT. It specifies CAIFDRVTEAFF.